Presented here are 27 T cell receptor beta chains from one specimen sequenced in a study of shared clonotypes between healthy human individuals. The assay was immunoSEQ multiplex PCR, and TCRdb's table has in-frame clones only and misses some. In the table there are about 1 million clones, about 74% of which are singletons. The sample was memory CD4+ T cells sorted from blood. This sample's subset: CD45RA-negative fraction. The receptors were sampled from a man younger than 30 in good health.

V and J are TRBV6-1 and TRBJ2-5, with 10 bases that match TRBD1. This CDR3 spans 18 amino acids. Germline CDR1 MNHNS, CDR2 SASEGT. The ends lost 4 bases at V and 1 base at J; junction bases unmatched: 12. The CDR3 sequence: CASSGIETGGSGQETQYF. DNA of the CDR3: TGTGCCAGCAGTGGGATCGAGACAGGGGGCAGCGGCCAAGAGACCCAGTACTTC.

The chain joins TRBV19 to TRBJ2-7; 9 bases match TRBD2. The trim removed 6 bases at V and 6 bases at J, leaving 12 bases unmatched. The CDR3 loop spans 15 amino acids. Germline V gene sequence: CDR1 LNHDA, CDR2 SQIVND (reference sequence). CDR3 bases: TGTGCCAGTAGCCCCCCGGGCGGGAGGGTAGTCGAGCAGTACTTC. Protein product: CASSPPGGRVVEQYF.

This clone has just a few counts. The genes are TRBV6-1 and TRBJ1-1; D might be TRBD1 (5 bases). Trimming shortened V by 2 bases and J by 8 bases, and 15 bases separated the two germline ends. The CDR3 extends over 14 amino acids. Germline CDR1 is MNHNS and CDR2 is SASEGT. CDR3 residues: CASSEWGRVSEAFF. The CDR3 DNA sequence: TGTGCCAGCAGTGAATGGGGACGGGTTTCCGAAGCTTTCTTT.

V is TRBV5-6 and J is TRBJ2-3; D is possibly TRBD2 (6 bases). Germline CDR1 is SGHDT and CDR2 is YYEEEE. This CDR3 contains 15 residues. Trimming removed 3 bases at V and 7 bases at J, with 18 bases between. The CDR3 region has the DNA TGTGCCAGCAGCTACACGGGACTGCCCCAAAATACGCAGTATTTT. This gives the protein CASSYTGLPQNTQYF. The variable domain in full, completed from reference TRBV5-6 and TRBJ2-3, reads DAGVTQSPTHLIKTRGQQVTLRCSPKSGHDTVSWYQQALGQGPQFIFQYYEEEERQRGNFPDRFSGHQFPNYSSELNVNALLLGDSALYLCASSYTGLPQNTQYFGPGTRLTVL.

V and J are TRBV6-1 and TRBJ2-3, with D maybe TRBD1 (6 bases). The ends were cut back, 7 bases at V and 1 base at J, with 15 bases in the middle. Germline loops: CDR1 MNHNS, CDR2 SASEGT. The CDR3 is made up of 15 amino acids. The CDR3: CASIWRAGGTDTQYF. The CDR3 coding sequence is TGTGCCAGCATCTGGCGGGCAGGGGGCACAGATACGCAGTATTTT.

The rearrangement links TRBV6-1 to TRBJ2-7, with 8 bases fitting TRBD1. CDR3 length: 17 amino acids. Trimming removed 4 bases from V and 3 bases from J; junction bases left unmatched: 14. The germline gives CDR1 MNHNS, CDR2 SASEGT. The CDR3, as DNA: TGTGCCAGCAGTGGCTATAAACAGGGGGTAGGTTTCTACGAGCAGTACTTC. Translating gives CASSGYKQGVGFYEQYF.

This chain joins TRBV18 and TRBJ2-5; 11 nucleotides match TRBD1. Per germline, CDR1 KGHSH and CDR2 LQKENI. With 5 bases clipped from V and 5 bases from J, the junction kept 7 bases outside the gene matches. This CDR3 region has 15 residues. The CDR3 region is CASSRGTGGEETQYF. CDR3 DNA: TGTGCCAGCTCAAGAGGGACAGGGGGAGAGGAGACCCAGTACTTC.

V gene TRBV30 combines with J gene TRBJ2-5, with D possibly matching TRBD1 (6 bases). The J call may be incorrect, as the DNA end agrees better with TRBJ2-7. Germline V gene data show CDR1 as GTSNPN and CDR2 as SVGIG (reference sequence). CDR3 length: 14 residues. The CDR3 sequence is CAWSDTGTNYEQYF. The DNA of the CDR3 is TGTGCCTGGAGTGACACCGGGACAAATTACGAGCAGTACTTC.

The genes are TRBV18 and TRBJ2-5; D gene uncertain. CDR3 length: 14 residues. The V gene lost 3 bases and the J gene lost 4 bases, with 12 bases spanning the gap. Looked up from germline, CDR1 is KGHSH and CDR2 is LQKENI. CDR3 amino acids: CASSPPVHTETQYF. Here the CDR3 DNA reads TGTGCCAGCTCACCCCCGGTGCATACAGAGACCCAGTACTTC.

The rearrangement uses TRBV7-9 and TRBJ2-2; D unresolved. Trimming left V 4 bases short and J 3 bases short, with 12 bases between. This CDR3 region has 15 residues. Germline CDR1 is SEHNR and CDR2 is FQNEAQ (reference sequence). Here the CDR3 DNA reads TGTGCCAGCAGCTCTTCGCGCGGTTACACCGGGGAGCTGTTTTTT. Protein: CASSSSRGYTGELFF.

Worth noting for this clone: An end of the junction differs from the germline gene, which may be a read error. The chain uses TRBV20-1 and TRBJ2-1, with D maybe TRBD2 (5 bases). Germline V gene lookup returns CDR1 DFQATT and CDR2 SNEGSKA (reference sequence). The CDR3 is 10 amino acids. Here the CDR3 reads CSANSPPGVF. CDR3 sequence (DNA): TGCAGTGCTAACAGCCCGCCCGGGGTCTTC.

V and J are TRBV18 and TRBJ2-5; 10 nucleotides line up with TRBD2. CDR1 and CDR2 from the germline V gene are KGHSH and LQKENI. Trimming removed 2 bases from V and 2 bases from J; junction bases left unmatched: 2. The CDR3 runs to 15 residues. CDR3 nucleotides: TGTGCCAGCTCACCAGCTAGCGGGAGTCAAGAGACCCAGTACTTC. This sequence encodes CASSPASGSQETQYF.

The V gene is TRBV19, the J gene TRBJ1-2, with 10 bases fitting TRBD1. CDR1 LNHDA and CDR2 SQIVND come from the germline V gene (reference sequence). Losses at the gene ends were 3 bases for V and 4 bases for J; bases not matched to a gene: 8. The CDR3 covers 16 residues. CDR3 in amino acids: CASSILDRGQGYGYTF. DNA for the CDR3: TGTGCCAGTAGTATCCTCGACAGGGGGCAAGGCTATGGCTACACCTTC. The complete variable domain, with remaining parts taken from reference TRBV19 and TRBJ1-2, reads DGGITQSPKYLFRKEGQNVTLSCEQNLNHDAMYWYRQDPGQGLRLIYYSQIVNDFQKGDIAEGYSVSREKKESFPLTVTSAQKNPTAFYLCASSILDRGQGYGYTFGSGTRLTVV.

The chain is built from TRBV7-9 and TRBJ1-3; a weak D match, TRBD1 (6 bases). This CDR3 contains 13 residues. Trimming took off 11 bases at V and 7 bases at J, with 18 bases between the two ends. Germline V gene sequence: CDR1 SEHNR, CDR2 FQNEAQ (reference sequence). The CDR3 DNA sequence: TGTGCCGGGCGGACAGCCCGTGGGAACACCATATATTTT. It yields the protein CAGRTARGNTIYF.

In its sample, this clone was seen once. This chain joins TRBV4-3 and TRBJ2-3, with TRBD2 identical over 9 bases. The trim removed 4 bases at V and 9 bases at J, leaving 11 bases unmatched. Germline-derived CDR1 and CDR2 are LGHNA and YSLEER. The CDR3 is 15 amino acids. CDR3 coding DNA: TGCGCCAGCAGCCCCGGGACTAGCCTCAGGCAGACGCAGTATTTT. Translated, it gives CASSPGTSLRQTQYF.

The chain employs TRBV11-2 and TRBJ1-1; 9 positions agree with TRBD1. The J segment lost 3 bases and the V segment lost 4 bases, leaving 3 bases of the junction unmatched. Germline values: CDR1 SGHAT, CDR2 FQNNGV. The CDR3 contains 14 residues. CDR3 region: CASSSWTGDTEAFF. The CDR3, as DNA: TGTGCCAGCAGCTCGTGGACAGGGGACACTGAAGCTTTCTTT.

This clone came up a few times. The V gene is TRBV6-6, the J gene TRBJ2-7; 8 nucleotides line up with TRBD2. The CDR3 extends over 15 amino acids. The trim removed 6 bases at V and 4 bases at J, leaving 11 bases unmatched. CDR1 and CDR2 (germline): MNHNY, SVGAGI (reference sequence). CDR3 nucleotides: TGTGCCAGCAGCCGCGAGTTGGGCGGGGGGTACGAGCAGTACTTC. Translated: CASSRELGGGYEQYF.

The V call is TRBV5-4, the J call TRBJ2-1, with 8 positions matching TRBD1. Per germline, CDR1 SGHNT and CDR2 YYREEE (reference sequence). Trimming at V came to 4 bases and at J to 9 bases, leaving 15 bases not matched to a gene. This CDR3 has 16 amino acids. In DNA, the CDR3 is TGTGCCAGCAGCCTGGGGGCGGGACAGGCAAACTCTGAGCAGTTCTTC. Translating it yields CASSLGAGQANSEQFF.

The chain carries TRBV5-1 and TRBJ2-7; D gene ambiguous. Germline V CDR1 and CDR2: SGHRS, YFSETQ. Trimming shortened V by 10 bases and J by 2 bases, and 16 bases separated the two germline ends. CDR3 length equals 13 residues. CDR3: CASYLSSTYEQYF. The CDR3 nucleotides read TGCGCCTCTTACTTGAGCAGTACCTACGAGCAGTACTTC.

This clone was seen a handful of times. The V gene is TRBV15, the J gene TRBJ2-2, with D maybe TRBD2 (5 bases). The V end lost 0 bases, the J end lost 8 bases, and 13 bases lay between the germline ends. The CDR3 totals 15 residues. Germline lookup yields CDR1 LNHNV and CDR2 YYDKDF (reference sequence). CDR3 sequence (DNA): TGTGCCACCAGCAGAGATCGGGGATTGACGGGGGAGCTGTTTTTT. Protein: CATSRDRGLTGELFF.

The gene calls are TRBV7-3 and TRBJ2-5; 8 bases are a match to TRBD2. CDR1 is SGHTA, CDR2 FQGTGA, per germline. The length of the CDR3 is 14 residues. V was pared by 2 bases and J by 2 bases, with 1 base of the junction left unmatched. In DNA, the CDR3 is TGTGCCAGCAGCTTAGCGGGGGGTCAAGAGACCCAGTACTTC. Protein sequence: CASSLAGGQETQYF.

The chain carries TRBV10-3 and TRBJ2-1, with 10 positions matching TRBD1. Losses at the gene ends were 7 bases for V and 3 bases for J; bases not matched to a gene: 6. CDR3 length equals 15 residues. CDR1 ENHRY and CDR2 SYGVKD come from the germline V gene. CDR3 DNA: TGTGCCATCACCCCCGGGACAGGGGACTACAATGAGCAGTTCTTC. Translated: CAITPGTGDYNEQFF.

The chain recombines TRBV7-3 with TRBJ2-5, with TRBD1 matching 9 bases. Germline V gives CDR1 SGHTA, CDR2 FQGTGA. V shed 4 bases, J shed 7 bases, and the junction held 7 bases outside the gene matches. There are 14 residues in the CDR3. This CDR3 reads CASSSDRGARTQYF. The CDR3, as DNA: TGTGCCAGCAGCTCGGACAGGGGCGCCAGGACCCAGTACTTC.

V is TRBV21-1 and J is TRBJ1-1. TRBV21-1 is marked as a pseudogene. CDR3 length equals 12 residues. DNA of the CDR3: TGTGCCAGACTCCTAAGGAACACTGAAGCTTTCTTT. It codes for CARLLRNTEAFF.

CDR3 DNA sequence: TGTGCCAGCAGCTTAACGTGGACGGGGGCGCCCTACGAGCAGTACTTC. It encodes CASSLTWTGAPYEQYF. This chain links TRBV7-2 with TRBJ2-7; D may be TRBD1 or TRBD2 (6 bases each). Trimming removed 2 bases from V and 2 bases from J, with 16 bases in between. The CDR3 is 16 residues long. Germline values: CDR1 SGHTA, CDR2 FQGNSA.

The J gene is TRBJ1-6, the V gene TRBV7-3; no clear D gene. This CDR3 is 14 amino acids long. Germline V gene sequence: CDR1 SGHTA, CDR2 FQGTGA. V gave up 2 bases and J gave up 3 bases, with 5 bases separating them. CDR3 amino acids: CASSLQVYNSPLHF. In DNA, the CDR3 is TGTGCCAGCAGCTTACAGGTCTATAATTCACCCCTCCACTTT.

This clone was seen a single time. The CDR3 reads CASSAGLGPLEQYF. The CDR3 DNA is TGTGCCAGCAGCGCGGGACTGGGTCCTCTGGAGCAGTACTTC. This chain links TRBV9 with TRBJ2-7, with D possibly being TRBD2 (6 bases). Trimming took 3 bases from V and 7 from J, leaving 17 bases between them. CDR1 is SGDLS, CDR2 YYNGEE, per germline. This CDR3 contains 14 residues.